Listed here is a single T cell receptor beta chain. The antigen is unknown. This record comes from a study of Ad26.COV2.S vaccination and SARS-CoV-2 variants. Study-level points and caveats: Post-vaccination breadth of spike-specific CD8+ and CD4+ T cell responses was reportedly substantial.

Germline CDR1 reads SNHLY; CDR2 reads FYNNEI. The CDR3 contains 16 residues. V dropped 3 bases and J dropped 0 bases, with 12 bases sitting between them. Assay: immunoSEQ multiplex PCR; the TCRdb copy retains only in-frame clones and omits some. Among just over 350,000 clones listed, around 92% were seen once. This sequence originates from a human donor who had recovered from COVID-19. The specimen was peripheral blood, collected after recovery from COVID-19. V is TRBV2 and J is TRBJ1-5, with a possible D match to TRBD1 (5 bases). CDR3 sequence: CASSDLGGNSNQPQHF. The DNA for the CDR3 is TGTGCCAGCAGTGATTTGGGGGGAAATAGCAATCAGCCCCAGCATTTT.